The present TCR beta chain was sequenced within a study of breast tumors, draining lymph nodes, adjacent tissues. Study-wide points: The lymph node origin of tumor T cells was framed as consistent with a hypothesis, not demonstrated. Tumors had less TCR diversity than lymph nodes, more than nontumor tissue.

Axillary draining lymph nodes of breast cancer patients supplied the node samples. This clonotype was recorded a few times. Its antigen is not identified. This CDR3 contains 14 residues. The germline V gene encodes CDR1 MDHEN and CDR2 SYDVKM. Trimming removed 3 bases at V and 0 bases at J, with 7 bases between. A single record per CDR3 protein comes from TCRdb applying MiXCR to the multiplex PCR reads. The table has 150,000 to 200,000 distinct CDR3 sequences, about 30% seen once; the top ten hold around 4.1%. The sequenced sample was axillary lymph node tissue. This receptor was identified in a female donor with breast cancer. Some clones in this sample may be carry-over from other donors' samples. The chain combines TRBV28 with TRBJ2-3; D is undetermined. For the CDR3, the DNA is TGTGCCAGCAGTTTTACGGTCAGCACAGATACGCAGTATTTT. Amino acids: CASSFTVSTDTQYF.